Each of the 20 T cell receptor beta chains below was sequenced from the same sample in a study of tumor and adjacent non-tumor tissue in lung cancer. TCRbeta libraries were built with three rounds of nested PCR, modified from ARM-PCR. TCRdb redid the calling of the multiplex PCR reads with MiXCR, one entry per CDR3 protein. The sample consists of 90,000 to 100,000 distinct CDR3 sequences, roughly 78% of them appearing once. RNA was extracted from bulk tissue without any cell sorting. This non-tumor lung sample came from over 3 cm beyond the tumor edge. Source material: distant non-tumor lung tissue. The receptors come from a man aged 60 to 75 with small cell lung cancer.

V usage is TRBV12-3 or TRBV12-4 and J usage is TRBJ2-5, with 9 positions matching TRBD2. This CDR3 has 16 residues. V gave up 3 bases and J gave up 5 bases; unmatched junction bases: 10. Written as DNA, the CDR3 is TGTGCCAGCAGTTTGACCTCTGCGGGAGGGCTTGAGACCCAGTACTTC. Translated, it gives CASSLTSAGGLETQYF.

Concerning this clonotype: This likely comes from a read error, as the CDR3 has no conserved phenylalanine or tryptophan at its end. The rearrangement links TRBV11-2 to TRBJ2-1; the D gene is possibly TRBD2 (5 bases). The length of the CDR3 is 16 residues. In germline, CDR1 is SGHAT, CDR2 FQNNGV. V was pared by 3 bases and J by 0 bases, with 12 bases between. The CDR3 DNA follows: TGTGCCAGCAGCTTGGTGGGAGTGAACTCCTACAATGAGCAGTTCATC. It codes for CASSLVGVNSYNEQFI.

In regard to this clonotype: The germline gene is not matched at one end of the junction; a read error may be the cause. The CDR3 DNA is TGCAGCGTCGCTATGACTAGCGGGAGGGCAGGGAATGAGCATTTCTTC. This sequence encodes CSVAMTSGRAGNEHFF. V gene TRBV29-1 combines with J gene TRBJ2-1; 14 nucleotides agree with TRBD2. This CDR3 is 16 amino acids long. CDR1 and CDR2 from the germline V gene are SQVTM and ANQGSEA.

This chain connects TRBV29-1 to TRBJ2-1; D perhaps matches TRBD2 (6 bases). CDR1 is SQVTM and CDR2 is ANQGSEA in the germline V gene. The length of the CDR3 is 15 residues. V lost 2 bases to trimming and J lost 2 bases, with 13 bases between them. The CDR3 DNA reads TGCAGCGTTGAATTAACTAGCAATCCCTACAATGAGCAGTTCTTC. Its protein product is CSVELTSNPYNEQFF.

With respect to this clonotype: Possible read error: a much larger clone is one base away. The V and J genes are TRBV28 and TRBJ1-2; tentatively, D is TRBD1 (6 bases). V lost 8 bases and J 3 bases, leaving 16 bases between the germline ends. The germline V gene has CDR1 MDHEN and CDR2 SYDVKM. This CDR3 contains 14 residues. CDR3 sequence: CASLGANEDYGYTF. CDR3 bases: TGTGCCAGCTTGGGGGCAAATGAAGACTATGGCTACACCTTC.

In regard to this clonotype: One junction end does not reproduce the germline sequence, and a read error may be involved. Here the CDR3 DNA reads TGTGCCAGCAATTCCATCACCGGGACGGTAACATACGAGCAGTGCTTC. This encodes CASNSITGTVTYEQCF. The chain has TRBV6-2 or TRBV6-3 and TRBJ2-7, with D perhaps TRBD1 or TRBD2 (5 bases each). There are 16 residues in the CDR3. CDR1 is MNHEY and CDR2 is SVGEGT in the germline V gene.

Only one count was recorded for this clonotype. V usage is TRBV29-1 and J usage is TRBJ2-7, with D unresolved. CDR1 is SQVTM, CDR2 ANQGSEA, per germline. This CDR3 is built from 12 residues. The V gene lost 7 bases and the J gene lost 5 bases, with 15 bases spanning the gap. CDR3 nucleotide sequence: TGCAGCGCCCGGGTCACCTCTAACGAGCAGTACTTC. Its protein product is CSARVTSNEQYF.

This clonotype has only a few counts. Just one base apart from a much larger clone, this may be a read error. The rearrangement links TRBV5-4 to TRBJ2-5; weak D call: TRBD2 (6 bases). The length of the CDR3 is 14 residues. The germline V gene encodes CDR1 SGHNT and CDR2 YYREEE (reference sequence). Here the CDR3 reads CTSSFGGRRETQYF. The CDR3 DNA reads as TGTACCAGCAGCTTTGGAGGGAGAAGAGAGACCCAGTACTTC. The full variable domain, in which reference TRBV5-4 and TRBJ2-5 provide the parts outside the CDR3, is ETGVTQSPTHLIKTRGQQVTLRCSSQSGHNTVSWYQQALGQGPQFIFQYYREEENGRGNFPPRFSGLQFPNYSSELNVNALELDDSALYLCTSSFGGRRETQYFGPGTRLLVL.

Turning to this clonotype: A junction boundary mismatches the germline segment, possibly from a read error. This chain links TRBV29-1 with TRBJ1-2, with a weak D call TRBD1 (6 bases). The CDR3 runs 14 residues. Germline CDR1 and CDR2: SQVTM and ANQGSEA. The CDR3 nucleotides read TGCAGCGTTGAAGAGGAAGAAGGGGGGAATGGTTACACCTTC. This encodes CSVEEEEGGNGYTF. Looking up the rest from reference TRBV29-1 and TRBJ1-2 gives the full variable domain: SAVISQKPSRDICQRGTSLTIQCQVDSQVTMMFWYRQQPGQSLTLIATANQGSEATYESGFVIDKFPISRPNLTFSTLTVSNMSPEDSSIYLCSVEEEEGGNGYTFGSGTRLTVV.

With regard to this clonotype: This may be a read error, as it is one base from a much larger clone. The genes are TRBV20-1 and TRBJ2-1; D might be TRBD2 (5 bases). Germline V lookup: CDR1 DFQATT, CDR2 SNEGSKA (reference sequence). Between the trimmed V and J ends, which lost 7 bases and 7 bases, there was a span of 14 bases. This CDR3 has 12 amino acids. CDR3 DNA sequence: TGCAGTGTTCAGGAGAGGGAAAATGAGCAGTTCTTC. As protein: CSVQERENEQFF.

As concerns this clonotype: At one end, the junction sequence differs from germline, possibly due to a read error. This chain links TRBV11-2 with TRBJ2-5; D gene unclear. This CDR3 spans 13 amino acids. CDR1 is SGHAT and CDR2 is FQNNGV in the germline V gene. In DNA form, the CDR3 reads TGTGCCAGCCAGAAAGGGCAGAACGAGACTCAGTACTTC. Amino acid sequence: CASQKGQNETQYF.

As to this clonotype: One base away lies a much larger clone, so this may be a sequencing read error. The chain employs TRBV20-1 and TRBJ2-1, with 13 bases lining up with TRBD2. Germline-derived CDR1 and CDR2 are DFQATT and SNEGSKA (reference sequence). CDR3 length equals 15 residues. CDR3 DNA sequence: TGCAGTGCTGAGGGACTAGCGGGGAATTACAGTGAGCAGTTCTTC. Translation gives CSAEGLAGNYSEQFF.

The chain employs TRBV12-3 or TRBV12-4 and TRBJ2-7; a possible D gene is TRBD1 (8 bases). V lost 5 bases and J lost 4, with 15 bases in between. The CDR3 totals 14 residues. In nucleotides, the CDR3 is TGTGCCAGCAGTATAACAGGGGGGGGATACGAGCAGTACTTC. This codes for CASSITGGGYEQYF.

As for this clonotype: No conserved phenylalanine or tryptophan is present at the end of the CDR3, so a read error is the likely explanation. The rearrangement joins TRBV11-2 to TRBJ2-3; TRBD1 might be the D (5 bases). CDR1 is SGHAT and CDR2 is FQNNGV in the germline V gene. The CDR3 spans 14 residues. The CDR3 DNA is TGTACCAGCAGCCCAGGGTTGTCAGCAGATACGCAGTATTGT. Protein sequence: CTSSPGLSADTQYC.

With respect to this clonotype: The CDR3 does not end in the conserved phenylalanine or tryptophan, so this is likely a read error. The rearrangement joins TRBV2 to TRBJ2-3; possibly TRBD2 for D (6 bases). Germline V gene data show CDR1 as SNHLY and CDR2 as FYNNEI. The CDR3 loop spans 16 amino acids. Trimming took off 4 bases at V and 2 bases at J, with 16 bases between the two ends. CDR3 coding DNA: TGTGCCAGCAGTGGTGGGGGAGGCAGGGTCACAGATACGCAGTATCTT. This gives the protein CASSGGGGRVTDTQYL.

As for this clonotype: One end of the junction is discordant with germline, which a read error may explain. The chain is built from TRBV5-4 and TRBJ1-2; 9 positions agree with TRBD1. Germline V gene lookup returns CDR1 SGHNT and CDR2 YYREEE (reference sequence). The CDR3 has 15 residues. DNA of the CDR3: TGTACCAGCAGCCTGGGACAGGGAGTTAACTATGGCTACACGTTC. Encoded protein: CTSSLGQGVNYGYTF.

For this clonotype: The junction shows a germline mismatch at one end, possibly a read error. The V call is TRBV12-3 or TRBV12-4, the J call TRBJ2-1, with 10 positions matching TRBD2. CDR3 size: 15 residues. CDR3 in amino acids: CASSTTSGSYNEHFF. The CDR3 coding sequence is TGTGCCAGCAGCACGACTAGCGGGTCTTACAATGAGCACTTCTTC.

For this clonotype: This may be a read error: a much more frequent sequence differs by one nucleotide. The chain uses TRBV20-1 and TRBJ2-3; D not resolved. The CDR3 runs 14 residues. Between the trimmed V and J ends, which lost 6 bases and 4 bases, there was a span of 17 bases. Germline values: CDR1 DFQATT, CDR2 SNEGSKA (reference sequence). The CDR3 region has the DNA TGCAGTGCCATACCGAAACAGTGGCCAGATACGCAGTATTTT. Translation: CSAIPKQWPDTQYF.

Notes on this clonotype: At one boundary the junction diverges from the germline segment, which might be a read error. The rearrangement links TRBV30 to TRBJ2-5; D unclear. Germline V gene lookup returns CDR1 GTSNPN and CDR2 SVGIG (reference sequence). The CDR3 covers 13 residues. The CDR3 coding sequence is TGTGCCTGGAGTCGGAACGCGCAAGAGGCCCAGTACTTC. This codes for CAWSRNAQEAQYF.

This sequence joins TRBV11-2 and TRBJ2-5; D remains unclear. V lost 0 bases and J 3 bases, leaving 11 bases between the germline ends. Germline V gives CDR1 SGHAT, CDR2 FQNNGV. The CDR3 length is 15 residues. The CDR3 nucleotides read TGTGCCAGCAGCTTAGAGGGCACCGTGAAAGAGACCCAGTACTTC. It is translated as CASSLEGTVKETQYF.